This entry describes one T cell receptor (beta chain). Antigen: not known. This specimen comes from a study of shared clonotypes between healthy human individuals. Participating donors were healthy, HIV-negative adults free of recent acute infections or vaccinations. CD45RO+ cells plus CCR7-negative CD45RA+ TemRA cells formed CD8 memory. Study outcomes and limitations: The rarefaction results pointed to incomplete sorted-subset sequencing despite large depth.

Using immunoSEQ multiplex PCR, the repertoire was profiled, and TCRdb retains in-frame clones only, with some absent. Of approximately 400,000 clones detected, 90% to 98% appear once; the ten largest clones hold 0.32%. The ends lost 1 base at V and 4 bases at J; junction bases unmatched: 4. The CDR3 sequence is 17 residues long. Germline V lookup: CDR1 SGHAT, CDR2 FQDESV (reference sequence). The sequenced material came from memory CD8+ T cells sorted from blood. Documented subset: CD45RO+ cells pooled with CCR7-negative TemRA cells. This chain joins TRBV11-1 and TRBJ2-1, with 13 bases identical to TRBD2. The sequence came from a man aged 25 to 45 in good health. The CDR3 coding sequence is TGTGCCAGCAGCTTAGGGACTAGCGGGAGACGGTACAATGAGCAGTTCTTC. It translates to CASSLGTSGRRYNEQFF. Filled out from reference TRBV11-1 and TRBJ2-1, the complete variable domain reads EAEVAQSPRYKITEKSQAVAFWCDPISGHATLYWYRQILGQGPELLVQFQDESVVDDSQLPKDRFSAERLKGVDSTLKIQPAELGDSAMYLCASSLGTSGRRYNEQFFGPGTRLTVL.